These 2 T cell receptor beta chains were all obtained from the same sample, sequenced in a study of T cell responses to AZD1222 COVID-19 vaccine. Assay used: immunoSEQ multiplex PCR; TCRdb lists only in-frame clones, some missing. The sample carries about 180,000 clones, approximately 94% recorded once. Sample: peripheral blood, taken 28 days after the second AZD1222 dose. These receptors originate from an adult who received the AZD1222 COVID-19 vaccine.

V and J are TRBV11-2 and TRBJ1-6, with D tentatively TRBD1 (5 bases). The V end lost 4 bases, the J end lost 4 bases, and 11 bases lay between the germline ends. The germline V gene has CDR1 SGHAT and CDR2 FQNNGV. The CDR3 is 15 residues long. This chain's CDR3 is CASSYTGPYNSPLHF. The CDR3 DNA is TGTGCCAGCAGCTATACAGGTCCTTATAATTCACCCCTCCACTTT.

This sequence joins TRBV6-4 and TRBJ2-3, with D hard to call. CDR3 length equals 13 residues. Germline V gene data show CDR1 as MRHNA and CDR2 as SNTAGT. Trimming pared 3 bases from V and 2 bases from J, leaving 6 bases between. The CDR3 region is CASSEMATDTQYF. CDR3 bases: TGTGCCAGCAGTGAGATGGCCACAGATACGCAGTATTTT.